A selection of T cell receptor beta chains follows, all from one sample in a study of PD-1 blockade in classical Hodgkin lymphoma. TCRdb keeps only in-frame clones here, not all; method: immunoSEQ multiplex PCR. This table has 100,000 to 120,000 clones, roughly 89% appearing once. The source was peripheral blood mononuclear cells (PBMCs), collected before the fourth cycle of nivolumab. The receptors were sampled from a human donor with classical Hodgkin lymphoma. The CDR3 runs from the conserved cysteine through the conserved F or W. A D gene is named only where the DNA matches it firmly. Clone size is stated in some rows and not others, as once, few, many or a class when expanded.

cdr3_nt: TGTGCCAGCTGCCCAAATCCAAGCGGTACTGGGGATGAGCAGTTCTTC
cdr3_aa: CASCPNPSGTGDEQFF
d_call: NA
clone_size: NA
j_call: TRBJ2-1
v_call: TRBV9

cdr3_nt: TGCGCCAGCAGCCAAGACCTGACCTCCGGAGAAAAACTGTTTTTT
cdr3_aa: CASSQDLTSGEKLFF
d_call: NA
clone_size: NA
j_call: TRBJ1-4
v_call: TRBV4-3

cdr3_nt: TGTGCCAGCAGCATCGCCCCTAACTATGGCTACACCTTC
cdr3_aa: CASSIAPNYGYTF
d_call: NA
clone_size: NA
j_call: TRBJ1-2
v_call: TRBV6-5

cdr3_nt: TGCAGCGGATACCGGGAAGCTACGCGTGAGCAGTACTTC
cdr3_aa: CSGYREATREQYF
d_call: NA
clone_size: NA
j_call: TRBJ2-7
v_call: TRBV29-1

cdr3_nt: TGCAGCGCCCTAGGGGCTAGCGGGAGGGCCTACGAGCAGTACTTC
cdr3_aa: CSALGASGRAYEQYF
d_call: TRBD2
clone_size: NA
j_call: TRBJ2-7
v_call: TRBV29-1

cdr3_nt: TGTGCCAGCAGCTTGGAATCCGCAGATACGCAGTATTTT
cdr3_aa: CASSLESADTQYF
d_call: NA
clone_size: NA
j_call: TRBJ2-3
v_call: TRBV5-5

cdr3_nt: TGTGCCAGCAGTTTAATGGGGACAGGGGGCTACAATGAGCAGTTCTTC
cdr3_aa: CASSLMGTGGYNEQFF
d_call: TRBD1
clone_size: NA
j_call: TRBJ2-1
v_call: TRBV27

cdr3_nt: TGTGCCAGCAGTCTAGGGGATACGCAGTATTTT
cdr3_aa: CASSLGDTQYF
d_call: NA
clone_size: NA
j_call: TRBJ2-3
v_call: TRBV6-1

cdr3_nt: TGTGCCAGCAGTCCACGGATAGCGGGAATCAACGAGCAGTACTTC
cdr3_aa: CASSPRIAGINEQYF
d_call: TRBD2
clone_size: NA
j_call: TRBJ2-7
v_call: TRBV27

cdr3_nt: TGCAGTGCCCCGCGGGTCAATGAGCAGTTCTTC
cdr3_aa: CSAPRVNEQFF
d_call: NA
clone_size: NA
j_call: TRBJ2-1
v_call: TRBV20-1

cdr3_nt: TGTGCCAGCAACCGTGCCGGGACAAAGCCCCGCTACGAGCAGTACTTC
cdr3_aa: CASNRAGTKPRYEQYF
d_call: NA
clone_size: NA
j_call: TRBJ2-7
v_call: TRBV28

cdr3_nt: TGCAGCGTTGCCCCTTACAGGAAGACCATGAACACTGAAGCTTTCTTT
cdr3_aa: CSVAPYRKTMNTEAFF
d_call: NA
clone_size: NA
j_call: TRBJ1-1
v_call: TRBV29-1

cdr3_nt: TGCGCCAGCAGGGGGACTAGCGGGAGAGGGAAATACGAGCAGTACTTC
cdr3_aa: CASRGTSGRGKYEQYF
d_call: TRBD2
clone_size: NA
j_call: TRBJ2-7
v_call: TRBV10-2

cdr3_nt: TGTGCCAGCAGTTATGGGATTACGAGCTCCTACGAGCAGTACTTC
cdr3_aa: CASSYGITSSYEQYF
d_call: NA
clone_size: once
j_call: TRBJ2-7
v_call: TRBV6-5

cdr3_nt: TGTGCCTGGAGAAGGCAACGGAGCAATCAGCCCCAGCATTTT
cdr3_aa: CAWRRQRSNQPQHF
d_call: NA
clone_size: NA
j_call: TRBJ1-5
v_call: TRBV30

cdr3_nt: TGTGCCAGCAGCTCCGCTTCCGCGGCTGAAGCTTTCTTT
cdr3_aa: CASSSASAAEAFF
d_call: NA
clone_size: NA
j_call: TRBJ1-1
v_call: TRBV11-3

cdr3_nt: TGTGCCAGCAGTGAACGGTGGACAGGGAAAATCTATGGCTACACCTTC
cdr3_aa: CASSERWTGKIYGYTF
d_call: TRBD1
clone_size: NA
j_call: TRBJ1-2
v_call: TRBV2

cdr3_nt: TGTGCCAGTAGTATAGGGAGGCAATCCATTGGCACTGAAGCTTTCTTT
cdr3_aa: CASSIGRQSIGTEAFF
d_call: NA
clone_size: NA
j_call: TRBJ1-1
v_call: TRBV19

cdr3_nt: TGTGTCAGAAGCTTAACCGGGACTAGCGGGAGTACCGGGGAGCTGTTTTTT
cdr3_aa: CVRSLTGTSGSTGELFF
d_call: NA
clone_size: few
j_call: TRBJ2-2
v_call: TRBV7-5

cdr3_nt: TGCGCCAGCAGTCATGGGTCAAAAGGAAACACTGAAGCTTTCTTT
cdr3_aa: CASSHGSKGNTEAFF
d_call: NA
clone_size: NA
j_call: TRBJ1-1
v_call: TRBV23-1

cdr3_nt: TGTGCCAGCAGCTTAGGGGTGGAGACCCAGTACTTC
cdr3_aa: CASSLGVETQYF
d_call: NA
clone_size: NA
j_call: TRBJ2-5
v_call: TRBV11-1

cdr3_nt: TGCGCCAGCAGCTGGACTAGCGAAGAGACCCAGTACTTC
cdr3_aa: CASSWTSEETQYF
d_call: TRBD2
clone_size: NA
j_call: TRBJ2-5
v_call: TRBV10-2

cdr3_nt: TGTGCCAGCAGCTTAGGTCCACGGACCACAGATACGCAGTATTTT
cdr3_aa: CASSLGPRTTDTQYF
d_call: NA
clone_size: NA
j_call: TRBJ2-3
v_call: TRBV7-2

cdr3_nt: TGTGCCAGCTCACCAGAGAAGGGGGCCACTGAAGCTTTCTTT
cdr3_aa: CASSPEKGATEAFF
d_call: TRBD1
clone_size: NA
j_call: TRBJ1-1
v_call: TRBV18

cdr3_nt: TGTGCCAGCAGTTACGGGGTATCCAACTATGGCTACACCTTC
cdr3_aa: CASSYGVSNYGYTF
d_call: NA
clone_size: few
j_call: TRBJ1-2
v_call: TRBV6-5

cdr3_nt: TGTGCCAGCTCACCAGCTAGGGGACAGGGCCACGAGCAGTACTTC
cdr3_aa: CASSPARGQGHEQYF
d_call: TRBD1
clone_size: few
j_call: TRBJ2-7
v_call: TRBV18

cdr3_nt: TGTGCCAGCAGTGCCGGCTGGGGCTACACCTTC
cdr3_aa: CASSAGWGYTF
d_call: NA
clone_size: NA
j_call: TRBJ1-2
v_call: TRBV2

cdr3_nt: TGCGCCAGCAGCCAAGAGGGGCAGGGCTACGAGCAGTACTTC
cdr3_aa: CASSQEGQGYEQYF
d_call: NA
clone_size: once
j_call: TRBJ2-7
v_call: TRBV4-3

cdr3_nt: TGTGCCAGCAGACGGACTAGCGGATCCTACGAGCAGTACTTC
cdr3_aa: CASRRTSGSYEQYF
d_call: TRBD2
clone_size: NA
j_call: TRBJ2-7
v_call: TRBV27

cdr3_nt: TGTGCCAGCAGCGTAAGCGGGACCCAAGAGACCCAGTACTTC
cdr3_aa: CASSVSGTQETQYF
d_call: TRBD2
clone_size: NA
j_call: TRBJ2-5
v_call: TRBV7-2

cdr3_nt: TGTGCCAGCAGCCCGGACGGAGACTTTATACAGAACACTGAAGCTTTCTTT
cdr3_aa: CASSPDGDFIQNTEAFF
d_call: NA
clone_size: NA
j_call: TRBJ1-1
v_call: TRBV5-6

cdr3_nt: TGCGCCAGCAGCCAATACGGCTTCACTGAAGCTTTCTTT
cdr3_aa: CASSQYGFTEAFF
d_call: NA
clone_size: NA
j_call: TRBJ1-1
v_call: TRBV4-3

cdr3_nt: TGTGCCAGCAGCGCGACAGGGAGTCAGCCCCAGCATTTT
cdr3_aa: CASSATGSQPQHF
d_call: TRBD1
clone_size: NA
j_call: TRBJ1-5
v_call: TRBV9

cdr3_nt: TGTGCCAGCAGCGTAAAGACAGCCACGGGCCGGGTGGATGAGCAGTTCTTC
cdr3_aa: CASSVKTATGRVDEQFF
d_call: NA
clone_size: once
j_call: TRBJ2-1
v_call: TRBV9

cdr3_nt: TGTGCCAGTAGTTCACCGACAGGGGCGGACTATGGCTACACCTTC
cdr3_aa: CASSSPTGADYGYTF
d_call: TRBD1
clone_size: once
j_call: TRBJ1-2
v_call: TRBV19

cdr3_nt: TGCGCCAGCAGCTTGGTACTAGCGGGATCCTATGAGCAGTTCTTC
cdr3_aa: CASSLVLAGSYEQFF
d_call: TRBD2
clone_size: NA
j_call: TRBJ2-1
v_call: TRBV5-1

cdr3_nt: TGTGCCAGCTCACCACCGATGAAGGTTAACATTCAGTACTTC
cdr3_aa: CASSPPMKVNIQYF
d_call: NA
clone_size: NA
j_call: TRBJ2-4
v_call: TRBV18

cdr3_nt: TGCGCCAGCAGTGAATCTGGACTGAACAATGAGCAGTTCTTC
cdr3_aa: CASSESGLNNEQFF
d_call: NA
clone_size: NA
j_call: TRBJ2-1
v_call: TRBV10-1

cdr3_nt: TGTGCCAGCAGCACACTTGGGGGGTGGACTGAAGCTTTCTTT
cdr3_aa: CASSTLGGWTEAFF
d_call: NA
clone_size: NA
j_call: TRBJ1-1
v_call: TRBV9

cdr3_nt: TGCGCCAGCAGCTTGGGTGGGGCGGGAGCGGTGGAGCAGTACTTC
cdr3_aa: CASSLGGAGAVEQYF
d_call: TRBD2
clone_size: NA
j_call: TRBJ2-7
v_call: TRBV5-1

cdr3_nt: TGTGCCAGCAGTTTCGGGGGGAGGGCCCAGGAGACCCAGTACTTC
cdr3_aa: CASSFGGRAQETQYF
d_call: TRBD2
clone_size: NA
j_call: TRBJ2-5
v_call: TRBV28

cdr3_nt: TGTGCCAGCAGCCAAGAGCGGGAGGGCCAAGAGACCCAGTACTTC
cdr3_aa: CASSQEREGQETQYF
d_call: TRBD2
clone_size: NA
j_call: TRBJ2-5
v_call: TRBV14

cdr3_nt: TGTGCCAGCAGCATCGCAGGGGCGCCGGCCAGCAATCAGCCCCAGCATTTT
cdr3_aa: CASSIAGAPASNQPQHF
d_call: NA
clone_size: once
j_call: TRBJ1-5
v_call: TRBV28

cdr3_nt: TGTGCCAGCAGCTTAGCCCCGTTGGTAGCTAAAGGCTACGAGCAGTACTTC
cdr3_aa: CASSLAPLVAKGYEQYF
d_call: NA
clone_size: once
j_call: TRBJ2-7
v_call: TRBV7-2

cdr3_nt: TGTGCCAGCAGTTACTCCCGCGCAGGTGAAAACTATGGCTACACCTTC
cdr3_aa: CASSYSRAGENYGYTF
d_call: NA
clone_size: once
j_call: TRBJ1-2
v_call: TRBV6-5

cdr3_nt: TGCGCCAGCAGTACAAGGGGAGACAATGAGCAGTTCTTC
cdr3_aa: CASSTRGDNEQFF
d_call: NA
clone_size: NA
j_call: TRBJ2-1
v_call: TRBV10-2

cdr3_nt: TGTGCCAGCAGCAAAGAGGCCGAGCGGCGGGGGACAGATACGCAGTATTTT
cdr3_aa: CASSKEAERRGTDTQYF
d_call: NA
clone_size: NA
j_call: TRBJ2-3
v_call: TRBV21-1

cdr3_nt: TGTGCCACCAGCAGAGATTGGGGTAGGAACGAGCAGTACTTC
cdr3_aa: CATSRDWGRNEQYF
d_call: NA
clone_size: NA
j_call: TRBJ2-7
v_call: TRBV15

cdr3_nt: TGTGCCAGCAGCCAAGACAAATCGGGGGCCCGTGGGGGGGCTTTCTTT
cdr3_aa: CASSQDKSGARGGAFF
d_call: NA
clone_size: NA
j_call: TRBJ1-1
v_call: TRBV14